The rows below give T cell receptor beta chains drawn from one sample of a study of blood T cell repertoires in COVID-19. Clones were read by immunoSEQ multiplex PCR, and TCRdb kept only the in-frame ones, dropping some. The sample lists around 76,000 clones; around nine tenths were seen once. Sequenced: peripheral blood. The receptor source for this set is a man aged 55-75 years with acute or convalescent COVID-19. Both conserved end residues are part of each CDR3. A D gene is named only where the DNA matches it firmly. Not every row has a clone size; where given, it reads once, few, many or a size class.

v_call,d_call,clone_size,j_call,cdr3_nt,cdr3_aa
TRBV30,TRBD1,-,TRBJ1-5,TGTGCCTGGAGTGTTGGGCGGCAGGGGGCTGATCAGCCCCAGCATTTT,CAWSVGRQGADQPQHF
TRBV19,-,-,TRBJ2-4,TGTGCCAGTACCGCAGCCAGGGACACGTACTTC,CASTAARDTYF
TRBV18,TRBD2,-,TRBJ2-7,TGTGCCAGCTCATCCAGGACTAGCGCGAGATTGAGATACGAGCAGTACTTC,CASSSRTSARLRYEQYF
TRBV12-3/TRBV12-4,-,-,TRBJ2-2,TGTGCCAGCAGACCCCCCGGGACCGGGGAGCTGTTTTTT,CASRPPGTGELFF
TRBV15,-,once,TRBJ2-2,TGTGCCACCAGCAGATCCGGGACAACTAGATCCGGGGAGCTGTTTTTT,CATSRSGTTRSGELFF
TRBV4-1,-,-,TRBJ2-2,TGCGCCAGCAGCAAGGACAATCCGAACACCGGGGAGCTGTTTTTT,CASSKDNPNTGELFF
TRBV30,TRBD2,-,TRBJ2-5,TGTGCCTGGAGTGTGACTAGCGGGAGGCAAGAGACCCAGTACTTC,CAWSVTSGRQETQYF
TRBV5-1,-,-,TRBJ2-7,TGCGCCAGCAGCTTTTTGTGGGGGGACTACGAGCAGTACTTC,CASSFLWGDYEQYF
TRBV7-3,-,-,TRBJ2-2,TGTGCCAGCAGCCGGGACTTTAGGGGCACCGGGGAGCTGTTTTTT,CASSRDFRGTGELFF
TRBV9,TRBD2,once,TRBJ2-3,TGTGCCAGCAGCGTAGGACTAGCAGACACAGATACGCAGTATTTT,CASSVGLADTDTQYF
TRBV19,-,-,TRBJ2-5,TGTGCCAGTAGTATGAGACGGACAGACCAAGAGACCCAGTACTTC,CASSMRRTDQETQYF
TRBV3-1/TRBV3-2,TRBD1,-,TRBJ2-2,TGTGCCAGCAGCCCGGGGACAGGGGTTGGTCGGGAGCTGTTTTTT,CASSPGTGVGRELFF
TRBV3-1/TRBV3-2,-,-,TRBJ1-3,TGTGCCAGCAGCCAAGGACAGGCCCGGAACACCATATATTTT,CASSQGQARNTIYF
TRBV7-2,-,-,TRBJ2-2,TGTGCCAGCAGCGTACAGGCTGTGAACACCGGGGAGCTGTTTTTT,CASSVQAVNTGELFF
TRBV24-1,-,-,TRBJ1-5,TGTGCCACCGGCCCCAGGAACCCGAATCAGCCCCAGCATTTT,CATGPRNPNQPQHF